The entry that follows covers one TCR beta chain sequence. Next came a second PCR, run for about 7 to 12 cycles, which used a sample-barcoded 5' primer along with a J-beta primer mix. Each CDR3 protein is one row after TCRdb ran MiXCR on the 5' RACE reads. This sample has roughly 1,000,000 distinct CDR3 sequences; almost 25% occur once, and the top ten carry approximately 0.79%. The record originates from a study of blood T cells in healthy people across ages. Extracted total RNA amounted to at least 5.5 micrograms for each sample. These data also formed part of another study, on T cells of mothers and their children. That source reports: For each mother, over 9.5 million TCR beta CDR3 reads were obtained, and for each child, some 3.1 million.

The material sequenced was blood. This receptor was identified in a girl aged 2 to 10 in good health.

This CDR3 is CASSLGPEIYGYTF. CDR3 sequence (DNA): TGTGCCAGCAGCTTAGGACCCGAGATTTATGGCTACACCTTC. This chain connects TRBV7-9 to TRBJ1-2; D ambiguous. Germline assignment: CDR1 SEHNR and CDR2 FQNEAQ (reference sequence). Trimming cost V 1 base and J 5 bases, with 11 bases left between them. CDR3 length: 14 amino acids.